The present T cell receptor (beta chain) was sequenced within a study of blood T cell repertoires in COVID-19. Here immunoSEQ multiplex PCR was the method, and the copy in TCRdb shows in-frame clones only, minus some. The sample contains tens of thousands of clones, roughly nine tenths of which appear only once. The material sequenced was peripheral blood. This receptor was identified in a woman in her 50s with active or convalescent COVID-19.

CDR3 loop: CAWSGDRVSYGYTF. CDR3 sequence (DNA): TGTGCCTGGAGTGGGGACAGGGTTTCCTATGGCTACACCTTC. This chain links TRBV30 with TRBJ1-2; TRBD1 matches 9 bases. There are 14 residues in the CDR3. CDR1 GTSNPN and CDR2 SVGIG come from the germline V gene (reference sequence). Trimming cost V 1 base and J 4 bases; bases outside gene matches: 4.